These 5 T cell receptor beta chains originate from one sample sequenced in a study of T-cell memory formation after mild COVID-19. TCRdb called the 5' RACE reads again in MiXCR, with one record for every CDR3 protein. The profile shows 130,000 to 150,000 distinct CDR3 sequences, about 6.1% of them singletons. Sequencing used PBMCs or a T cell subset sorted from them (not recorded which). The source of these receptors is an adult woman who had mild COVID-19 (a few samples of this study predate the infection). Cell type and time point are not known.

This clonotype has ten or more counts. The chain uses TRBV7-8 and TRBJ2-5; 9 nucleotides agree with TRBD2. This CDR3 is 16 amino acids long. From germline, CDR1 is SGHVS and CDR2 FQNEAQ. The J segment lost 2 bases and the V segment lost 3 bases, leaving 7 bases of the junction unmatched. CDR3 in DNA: TGTGCCAGCAGCTTGGTTAGCAGCGGGGGGCAAGAGACCCAGTACTTC. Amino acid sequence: CASSLVSSGGQETQYF.

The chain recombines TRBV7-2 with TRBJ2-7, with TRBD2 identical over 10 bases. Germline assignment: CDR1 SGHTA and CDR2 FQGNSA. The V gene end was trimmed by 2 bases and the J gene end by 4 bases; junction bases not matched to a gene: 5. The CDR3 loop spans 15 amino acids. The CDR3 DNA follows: TGTGCCAGCAGCTTATATACAGCGGGAGGGTACGAGCAGTACTTC. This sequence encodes CASSLYTAGGYEQYF.

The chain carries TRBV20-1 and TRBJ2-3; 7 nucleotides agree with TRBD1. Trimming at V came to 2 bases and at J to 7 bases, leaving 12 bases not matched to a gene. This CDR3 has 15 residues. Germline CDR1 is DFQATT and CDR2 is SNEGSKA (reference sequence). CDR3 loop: CSARYLRQGAYTQYF. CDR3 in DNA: TGCAGTGCTAGATATCTAAGACAGGGAGCATATACGCAGTATTTT.

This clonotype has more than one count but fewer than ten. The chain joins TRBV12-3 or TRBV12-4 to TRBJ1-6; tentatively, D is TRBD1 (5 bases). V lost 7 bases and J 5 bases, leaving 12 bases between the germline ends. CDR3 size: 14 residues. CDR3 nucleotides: TGTGCCAGCACCTCGGGGGTTCATAATTCACCCCTCCACTTT. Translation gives CASTSGVHNSPLHF.

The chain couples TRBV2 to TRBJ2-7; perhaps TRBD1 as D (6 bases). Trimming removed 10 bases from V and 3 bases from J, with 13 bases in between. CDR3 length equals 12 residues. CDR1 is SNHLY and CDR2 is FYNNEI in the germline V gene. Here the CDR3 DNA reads TGTGCCACATCGGTAGGGGGCTACGAGCAGTACTTC. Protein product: CATSVGGYEQYF.